The rows below give T cell receptor beta chains drawn from one sample of a study of CD8 T cells in Susac syndrome. TCRdb re-called the immunoSEQ multiplex PCR reads through MiXCR, storing one row per CDR3 protein. This table holds approximately 120,000 distinct CDR3 sequences, 90% to 95% found once. The sequencing input was CD8+ T cells from PBMCs. These receptor sequences come from a human donor with multiple sclerosis. The CDR3 runs from the conserved cysteine through the conserved F or W. A D gene is named only where the DNA matches it firmly. Clone size, where shown, is once, few, many, or a class for clones that have expanded.

j_call d_call clone_size v_call cdr3_nt cdr3_aa
TRBJ2-7 TRBD1 - TRBV29-1 TGCAAAGCCATTCTAGGGGGCAACGAGCAGTACTTC CKAILGGNEQYF
TRBJ2-7 - once TRBV20-1 TGCAGTGCTATGCGCCCTCGCGACGGCGAGCAGTACTTC CSAMRPRDGEQYF
TRBJ2-7 - - TRBV19 TGTGCCAGTAGTATGGCCCCGGAGGGGAACTACGAGCAGTACTTC CASSMAPEGNYEQYF
TRBJ1-2 TRBD1 - TRBV12-3/TRBV12-4 TGTGCCAGCAGTTTAGTGGGACAGGAAAACTATGGCTACACCTTC CASSLVGQENYGYTF
TRBJ2-1 TRBD1 - TRBV5-1 TGCGCCAGCAGCTTAGGACAGGGGGCGAGCAATGAGCAGTTCTTC CASSLGQGASNEQFF
TRBJ2-5 - - TRBV5-6 TGTGCCAGCAGCCCCTCCCTTAGCGGCCCAGGGAGGGAGACCCAGTACTTC CASSPSLSGPGRETQYF
TRBJ2-1 TRBD1 - TRBV3-1 TGTGCCAGCAGGCAACAGGGGGTTGGCGGTGAGCAGTTCTTC CASRQQGVGGEQFF
TRBJ2-7 TRBD1 - TRBV4-3 TGCGCCAGCAGCCAAGATAGACAGGGATCCCTTAGTGGTGACGAGCAGTACTTC CASSQDRQGSLSGDEQYF
TRBJ2-1 - - TRBV19 TGTGCCAGTAGTATTTTGAGCGGCTCCTACAATGAGCAGTTCTTC CASSILSGSYNEQFF
TRBJ1-1 - - TRBV10-2 TGCGCCAGCAGTATTTCTCAGAGGAGCACTGAAGCTTTCTTT CASSISQRSTEAFF
TRBJ2-2 - - TRBV29-1 TGCAGCGTTGGGCGGCCCAACACCGGGGAGCTGTTTTTT CSVGRPNTGELFF
TRBJ2-3 TRBD1 - TRBV29-1 TGCAGCGCCACCCGGACCAGGGGGAGTGCAGATACGCAGTATTTT CSATRTRGSADTQYF
TRBJ1-3 - - TRBV19 TGTGCCAGTAGTATAGACTGGGACGTTGGAAACACCATATATTTT CASSIDWDVGNTIYF
TRBJ2-2 - once TRBV6-1 TGTGCCAGCAGTGAAGGAATTGGCGGGGAGCTGTTTTTT CASSEGIGGELFF
TRBJ1-5 - - TRBV7-2 TGTGCCAGCAGCTTAGGGTACCGGGGGATTAATCAGCCCCAGCATTTT CASSLGYRGINQPQHF
TRBJ2-4 - - TRBV27 TGTGCCAGCAGTTCCCCCCCGGGCAGGCAGTACTTC CASSSPPGRQYF
TRBJ2-3 - - TRBV6-5 TGTGCCAGCAGTTACTTCGGTTGGGAATCAGATACGCAGTATTTT CASSYFGWESDTQYF
TRBJ2-7 - - TRBV6-1 TGTGCCAGCAGTGCCGGTCTATCCTACGAGCAGTACTTC CASSAGLSYEQYF
TRBJ2-3 - - TRBV6-5 TGTGCCAGCGGGGATGGCGGAAGGGTGGCAGATACGCAGTATTTT CASGDGGRVADTQYF
TRBJ1-2 - - TRBV7-7 TGTGCCAGCAGACGCCCTGGGGACTATGGCTACACCTTC CASRRPGDYGYTF
TRBJ1-2 - once TRBV9 TGTGCCAGCAGCGCCCTAGACAGCTACTATGGCTACACCTTC CASSALDSYYGYTF
TRBJ1-1 - - TRBV2 TGTGCCGCCAGACGACCCGTGAACACTGAAGCTTTCTTT CAARRPVNTEAFF
TRBJ2-7 TRBD1 - TRBV10-3 TGTGCCATCAGTGAGTCGATGGGGACAGGGAAGTTCTACGAGCAGTACTTC CAISESMGTGKFYEQYF
TRBJ2-6 - - TRBV6-1 TGTGCCAGCAGCCGATTGGCTGGGGGAACTGGGGCCAACGTCCTGACTTTC CASSRLAGGTGANVLTF
TRBJ2-5 - - TRBV5-1 TGCGCCAGCAGCTTAGGGGGTTTAGGAGAGACCCAGTACTTC CASSLGGLGETQYF
TRBJ1-1 TRBD1 - TRBV28 TGTGCCAGCAGTATAATTACAGGGGTGAACACTGAAGCTTTCTTT CASSIITGVNTEAFF
TRBJ2-7 TRBD1 - TRBV28 TGTGCCAGCAGTGCAGGGGGCGAAGACTACGAGCAGTACTTC CASSAGGEDYEQYF
TRBJ2-7 TRBD1 - TRBV10-3 TGTGCCATCAATTCCGGGACAGGGTATGACGAGCAGTACTTC CAINSGTGYDEQYF
TRBJ2-3 - - TRBV19 TGTGCCAGTACCCCGGGCGGGACCTTCACAGATACGCAGTATTTT CASTPGGTFTDTQYF
TRBJ2-3 TRBD2 - TRBV27 TGTGCCAGCAGTTCCCCCCCCCGACTAGCGGGAGGGCTTGGGATCACAGATACGCAGTATTTT CASSSPPRLAGGLGITDTQYF
TRBJ1-4 - - TRBV5-1 TGCGCCAGCAGCTTGACTTTCCTTAATGAAAAACTGTTTTTT CASSLTFLNEKLFF
TRBJ1-1 - once TRBV18 TGTGCCAGCTCACCCCAGCTGCCAGCAGCTTTCTTT CASSPQLPAAFF
TRBJ2-1 TRBD2 - TRBV20-1 TGCAGTGCTCCGGGTTGGGACGTGGGCTCTGCGGGAGTAGTAGGAGGTGAGCAGTTCTTC CSAPGWDVGSAGVVGGEQFF
TRBJ2-1 - - TRBV15 TGTGCCACCAGCAGAGATGGAGTCGGGGGCTACAATGAGCAGTTCTTC CATSRDGVGGYNEQFF
TRBJ1-1 - - TRBV9 TGTGCCAGCAGCGTGCTCCAGGTGAACACTGAAGCTTTCTTT CASSVLQVNTEAFF